This T cell receptor (beta chain) stems from a study of OX40 agonist ivuxolimab in advanced cancers. Data came from immunoSEQ multiplex PCR; TCRdb stores just in-frame clones and leaves some out. Among just over 90,000 clones listed, roughly nine tenths were seen once. The ends were cut back, 4 bases at V and 6 bases at J, with 14 bases in the middle. The germline V gene encodes CDR1 SGDLS and CDR2 YYNGEE. The CDR3 is 13 residues long. This receptor was taken from an adult with an advanced solid tumor such as melanoma, head and neck, liver or kidney cancer. Material: CD4+ or CD8+ T cells sorted from blood, obtained in a trial of the OX40 agonist ivuxolimab. This chain connects TRBV9 to TRBJ2-7, with a weak D call TRBD2 (6 bases). CDR3 in amino acids: CASSLTIGGEQYF. The CDR3, as DNA: TGTGCCAGCAGCCTAACTATCGGGGGCGAGCAGTACTTC. The full variable domain, its missing parts supplied by reference TRBV9 and TRBJ2-7, is DSGVTQTPKHLITATGQRVTLRCSPRSGDLSVYWYQQSLDQGLQFLIQYYNGEERAKGNILERFSAQQFPDLHSELNLSSLELGDSALYFCASSLTIGGEQYFGPGTRLTVT.